Presented here are 7 T cell receptor beta chains from one specimen sequenced in a study of T cells in women clearing cervical HPV infection. Clones were sequenced by immunoSEQ multiplex PCR, and TCRdb holds only the in-frame ones, with some missing. Its clone listing holds 15,000 or so clones. What was sequenced was blood buffy coat. These receptors were obtained from a woman between 18 and 69 years old with a cervical HPV16 infection that either progressed to CIN3+ or cleared (not recorded which).

As to this clone: The sequenced fragment ends 3 residues before the CDR3 boundary, so the rest is inferred from the germline J gene. J is TRBJ1-2 and V is TRBV18; no reliable D call. The germline gives CDR1 KGHSH, CDR2 LQKENI. The CDR3 has 20 residues. The DNA read from the CDR3 is TGTGCCAGCTCACCACTCGCGGGCAGCGCACACAAGCATCGCCCTAATGAC. Its protein product is CASSPLAGSAHKHRPND. The complete CDR3 reads CASSPLAGSAHKHRPNDYTF. The full variable domain, its missing parts supplied by reference TRBV18 and TRBJ1-2, is NAGVMQNPRHLVRRRGQEARLRCSPMKGHSHVYWYRQLPEEGLKFMVYLQKENIIDESGMPKERFSAEFPKEGPSILRIQQVVRGDSAAYFCASSPLAGSAHKHRPNDYTFGSGTRLTVV.

As concerns this clone: The read comes to an end 3 residues before the CDR3 does, leaving the germline J gene to fill in the end. V usage is TRBV7-3 and J usage is TRBJ2-5; 8 bases agree with TRBD1. CDR3 length: 15 residues. V gave up 5 bases and J gave up 2 bases; unmatched junction bases: 7. The germline CDR1 and CDR2 sequences are SGHTA and FQGTGA. This CDR3 is CASSVAGTGQETQYF. The sequenced part of the CDR3 DNA is TGTGCCAGCAGCGTGGCCGGGACAGGTCAAGAGACC.

With respect to this clone: One end of the junction fails to match germline, which may point to a read error. The read is 3 residues too short to cover the CDR3 end, so that end is filled in from the germline J gene. This chain uses TRBV7-9 with TRBJ1-4; D is possibly TRBD1 (5 bases). Germline-derived CDR1 and CDR2 are SEHNR and FQNEAQ (reference sequence). The CDR3 totals 15 residues. The CDR3 loop reads CSSSLGGVIGEKLFF. The sequenced CDR3 bases are TGTTCCAGCAGCTTGGGAGGGGTAATCGGCGAAAAA.

Regarding this clone: The read gets to within 3 residues of the CDR3 end, and the germline J gene fills in the rest. The chain carries TRBV5-4 and TRBJ2-7; the D gene is possibly TRBD1 (6 bases). The CDR3 loop spans 15 amino acids. V shed 0 bases and J shed 2 bases, with 12 bases lying between them. Germline V gives CDR1 SGHNT, CDR2 YYREEE (reference sequence). The sequenced CDR3 bases are TGTGCCAGCAGCTTGGAGGCAGGGGACCCCTACGAG. Residues: CASSLEAGDPYE. The full CDR3 reads CASSLEAGDPYEQYF.

Details on this clone: The read comes to an end 3 residues before the CDR3 does, leaving the germline J gene to fill in the end. This rearrangement joins TRBV11-2 to TRBJ2-1; possibly TRBD2 for D (6 bases). CDR3 length equals 13 residues. CDR1 is SGHAT, CDR2 FQNNGV, per germline. V dropped 3 bases and J dropped 7 bases, with 10 bases sitting between them. The part of the CDR3 DNA that was read is TGTGCCAGCAGCTTCCGGGGGAAGAATGAG. Translated: CASSFRGKNE. The whole CDR3 sequence is CASSFRGKNEQFF.

As concerns this clone: The observed sequence ends 3 residues before the CDR3 terminus, with the missing tail filled in from the germline J gene. V usage is TRBV28 and J usage is TRBJ1-2, with no clear D. Looked up from germline, CDR1 is MDHEN and CDR2 is SYDVKM. This CDR3 has 12 residues. Trimming pared 6 bases from V and 1 base from J, leaving 6 bases between. Incomplete CDR3 DNA: TGTGCCAGCAGACAGCTTAACTATGGC. It codes for CASRQLNYG. The CDR3 in its entirety is CASRQLNYGYTF.

Of note for this clone: The read finishes 3 residues shy of the CDR3 end, and the germline J gene is used to complete it. The rearrangement uses TRBV9 and TRBJ2-1; TRBD1 might be the D (6 bases). Germline V gene sequence: CDR1 SGDLS, CDR2 YYNGEE. CDR3 length: 14 amino acids. Trimming pared 1 base from V and 6 bases from J, leaving 11 bases between. CDR3 in amino acids: CASSVQGQSNEQFF. The part of the CDR3 DNA that was read is TGTGCCAGCAGCGTACAGGGGCAAAGCAATGAG.